This T cell receptor (beta chain) comes out of a study of blood T cell repertoires in COVID-19. Study overall: PBMCs, B-cell-depleted T cells, or T cells provided the cDNA or gDNA that made up the material.

In the original analysis: Nucleated cell counts were estimated from reference gene primer amplification. Profiling relied on immunoSEQ multiplex PCR, and the TCRdb table lists in-frame clones only, not all of them. The V and J calls and clone size come from that table; D and trimming were worked out from the DNA. The sample includes approximately 85,000 clones, just under 85% seen only once; the top ten take over 9.5%. Sample: peripheral blood. The receptor was isolated from a woman aged 70-85 years with active or convalescent COVID-19.

This CDR3 is CASSYHPQGKGTQYF. CDR3 DNA sequence: TGTGCCAGCAGTTATCACCCTCAAGGGAAGGGGACGCAGTATTTT. V usage is TRBV6-2 or TRBV6-3 and J usage is TRBJ2-3; possible D gene TRBD1, 5 bases. Trimming removed 3 bases from V and 9 bases from J, with 19 bases in between. The CDR3 contains 15 residues. Germline CDR1 and CDR2: MNHEY and SVGEGT.